This TCR beta chain originates from a study of blood T cell repertoires in COVID-19. Study summary: Specimens from acute and convalescent COVID-19 originated in the United States, Italy and Spain. Nucleic acid was either cDNA or gDNA, and it came from T cells, B-cell-depleted T cells, or PBMCs.

Under the authors' procedure: The assay estimated nucleated cells by amplifying reference gene primers. Sequenced by immunoSEQ multiplex PCR; TCRdb stores in-frame clones only, minus some. Clonal size and the V and J genes are those of that table, whereas D and trimming came from the DNA. Here the sample spans some 150,000 clones, 60% to 85% being singletons. Germline CDR1 and CDR2: SGHTA and FQGTGA. V was pared by 5 bases and J by 7 bases, with 5 bases of the junction left unmatched. The CDR3 runs to 15 residues. This clone was counted a single time. This TCR came from an older man with acute or convalescent COVID-19. The sample consisted of peripheral blood. V gene TRBV7-3 combines with J gene TRBJ2-1; 13 positions agree with TRBD2. In nucleotides, the CDR3 is TGTGCCAGCAGCGCTGGACTAGCGGGGGTTAATGAGCAGTTCTTC. Translation gives CASSAGLAGVNEQFF.